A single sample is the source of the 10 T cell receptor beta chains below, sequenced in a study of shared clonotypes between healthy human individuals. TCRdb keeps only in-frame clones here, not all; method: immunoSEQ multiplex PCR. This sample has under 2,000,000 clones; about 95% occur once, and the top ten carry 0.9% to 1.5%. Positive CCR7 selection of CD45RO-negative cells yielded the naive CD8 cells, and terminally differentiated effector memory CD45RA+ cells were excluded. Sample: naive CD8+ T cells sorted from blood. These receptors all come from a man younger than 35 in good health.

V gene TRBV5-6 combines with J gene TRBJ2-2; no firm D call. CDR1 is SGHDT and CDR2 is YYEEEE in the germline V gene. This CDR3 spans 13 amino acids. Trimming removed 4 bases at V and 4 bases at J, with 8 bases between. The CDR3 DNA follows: TGTGCCAGCAGCCAAAGTCTCACCGGGGAGCTGTTTTTT. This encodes CASSQSLTGELFF. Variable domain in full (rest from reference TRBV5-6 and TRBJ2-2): DAGVTQSPTHLIKTRGQQVTLRCSPKSGHDTVSWYQQALGQGPQFIFQYYEEEERQRGNFPDRFSGHQFPNYSSELNVNALLLGDSALYLCASSQSLTGELFFGEGSRLTVL.

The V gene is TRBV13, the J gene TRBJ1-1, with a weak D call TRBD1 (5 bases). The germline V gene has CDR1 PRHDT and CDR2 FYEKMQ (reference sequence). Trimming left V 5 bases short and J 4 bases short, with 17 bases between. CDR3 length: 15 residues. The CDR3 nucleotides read TGTGCCAGCAGCAACCCAGGGATAGGTGGCACTGAAGCTTTCTTT. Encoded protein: CASSNPGIGGTEAFF.

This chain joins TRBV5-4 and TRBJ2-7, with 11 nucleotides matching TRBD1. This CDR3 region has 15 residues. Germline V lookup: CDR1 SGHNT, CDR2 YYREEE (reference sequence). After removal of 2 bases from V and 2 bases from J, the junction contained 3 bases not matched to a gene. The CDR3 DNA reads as TGTGCCAGCAGCTTCGGACAGGGGGCTACCTACGAGCAGTACTTC. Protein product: CASSFGQGATYEQYF. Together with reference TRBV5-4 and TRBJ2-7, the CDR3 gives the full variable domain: ETGVTQSPTHLIKTRGQQVTLRCSSQSGHNTVSWYQQALGQGPQFIFQYYREEENGRGNFPPRFSGLQFPNYSSELNVNALELDDSALYLCASSFGQGATYEQYFGPGTRLTVT.

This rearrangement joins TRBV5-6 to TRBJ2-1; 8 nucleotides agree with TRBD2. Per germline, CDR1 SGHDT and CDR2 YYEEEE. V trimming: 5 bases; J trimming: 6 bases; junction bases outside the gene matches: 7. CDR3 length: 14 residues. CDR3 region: CASRSSGIPNEQFF. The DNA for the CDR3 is TGTGCCAGCAGAAGTAGCGGGATTCCCAATGAGCAGTTCTTC.

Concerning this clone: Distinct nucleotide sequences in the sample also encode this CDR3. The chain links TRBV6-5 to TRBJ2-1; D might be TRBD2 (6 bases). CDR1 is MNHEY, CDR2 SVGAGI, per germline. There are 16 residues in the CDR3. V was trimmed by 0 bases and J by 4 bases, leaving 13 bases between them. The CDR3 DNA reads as TGTGCCAGCAGTTACTCTACGGGGGAGATTTACAATGAGCAGTTCTTC. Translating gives CASSYSTGEIYNEQFF.

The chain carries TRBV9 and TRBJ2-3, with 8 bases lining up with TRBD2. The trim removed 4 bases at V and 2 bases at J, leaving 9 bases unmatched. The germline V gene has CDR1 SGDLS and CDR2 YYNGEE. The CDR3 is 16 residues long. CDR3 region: CASSPGGGGNTDTQYF. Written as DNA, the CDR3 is TGTGCCAGCAGCCCCGGGGGCGGGGGGAACACAGATACGCAGTATTTT.

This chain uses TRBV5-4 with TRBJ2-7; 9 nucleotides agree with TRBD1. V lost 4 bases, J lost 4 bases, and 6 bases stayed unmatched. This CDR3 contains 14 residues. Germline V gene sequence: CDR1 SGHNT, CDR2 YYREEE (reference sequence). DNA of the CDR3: TGTGCCAGCAGCCAGGGACAGGGAGGTTACGAGCAGTACTTC. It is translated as CASSQGQGGYEQYF.

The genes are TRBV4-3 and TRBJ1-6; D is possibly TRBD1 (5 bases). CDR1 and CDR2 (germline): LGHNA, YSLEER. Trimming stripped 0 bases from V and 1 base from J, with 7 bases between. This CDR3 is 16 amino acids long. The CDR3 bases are TGCGCCAGCAGCCAAGATGGGGGTTCCTATAATTCACCCCTCCACTTT. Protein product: CASSQDGGSYNSPLHF.

CDR3 sequence reads: CAISERQGASNEQYF. The CDR3 nucleotides are TGTGCCATCAGTGAGCGACAGGGGGCATCTAACGAGCAGTACTTC. The J gene is TRBJ2-7, the V gene TRBV10-3; 10 nucleotides align to TRBD1. The CDR3 covers 15 residues. The ends lost 2 bases at V and 5 bases at J; junction bases unmatched: 6. Germline CDR1 ENHRY, CDR2 SYGVKD.

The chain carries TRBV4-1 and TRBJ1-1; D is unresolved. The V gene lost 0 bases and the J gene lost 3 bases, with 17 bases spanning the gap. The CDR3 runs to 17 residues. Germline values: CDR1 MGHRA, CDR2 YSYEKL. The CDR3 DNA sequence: TGCGCCAGCAGCCAAGAGGTCCGGAGGGTTTGGGACACTGAAGCTTTCTTT. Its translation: CASSQEVRRVWDTEAFF.